Following are 15 T cell receptor beta chains from one sample sequenced in a study of cytomegalovirus exposure and HLA in healthy donors. Use of 60 Vbeta and 13 Jbeta primers characterized the PCR. Method: immunoSEQ multiplex PCR; TCRdb's copy keeps in-frame clones and lacks some. Among roughly 160,000 clones, around four fifths were seen once, and the ten largest hold 1%. Sequences were obtained from PBMCs. These receptors were taken from a woman in her forties or fifties in good health and CMV-seropositive.

The chain recombines TRBV4-3 with TRBJ1-5, with D possibly TRBD1 on 5 matching bases. V was pared by 0 bases and J by 6 bases, with 18 bases between. The CDR3 length is 17 residues. The germline CDR1 and CDR2 sequences are LGHNA and YSLEER. CDR3 in DNA: TGCGCCAGCAGCCAAGATCCGGCAGGGAATTTGGGTCAGCCCCAGCATTTT. It specifies CASSQDPAGNLGQPQHF.

This clone has only a few counts. The CDR3, as DNA: TGTGCCAGCAGTGAAATGGTAGGGGGCTCCTACGAGCAGTACTTC. The encoded protein is CASSEMVGGSYEQYF. The chain has TRBV6-1 and TRBJ2-7; D is perhaps TRBD1 (6 bases). V lost 2 bases and J 0 bases, leaving 11 bases between the germline ends. Germline V CDR1 and CDR2: MNHNS, SASEGT. CDR3 size: 15 residues.

This rearrangement joins TRBV5-1 to TRBJ2-2; perhaps TRBD1 as D (5 bases). The germline V gene encodes CDR1 SGHRS and CDR2 YFSETQ. The CDR3 sequence is 14 residues long. V lost 5 bases to trimming and J lost 7 bases, with 15 bases between them. The chain's CDR3 is CASSFPDSGGELFF. The DNA for the CDR3 is TGCGCCAGCAGTTTTCCTGACAGTGGCGGGGAGCTGTTTTTT.

The V and J genes are TRBV4-3 and TRBJ2-5, with TRBD2 as a possible D gene (6 bases). Germline CDR1 and CDR2: LGHNA and YSLEER. V lost 0 bases, J lost 12 bases, and 20 bases lay in between. This CDR3 has 15 amino acids. CDR3 bases: TGCGCCAGCAGCCAAGATTTGGTAATCGGACTACGGAAGTACTTC. Amino acid sequence: CASSQDLVIGLRKYF.

The chain uses TRBV11-2 and TRBJ2-7; 10 bases are a match to TRBD2. CDR1 SGHAT and CDR2 FQNNGV come from the germline V gene. The CDR3 totals 19 residues. J lost 4 bases, V lost 5 bases, and 20 bases had no gene match. As DNA, the CDR3 is TGTGCCAGCAGCCGACCCCCGACTAGCGGGTATAGCGGATGGTACGAGCAGTACTTC. Translating it yields CASSRPPTSGYSGWYEQYF.

The DNA of the CDR3 is TGTGCCAGCAGTTTCCTAGCGGGAGAGTGGAATGAGCAGTTCTTC. Protein product: CASSFLAGEWNEQFF. V gene TRBV28 combines with J gene TRBJ2-1; the match to TRBD2 covers 10 bases. CDR3 length equals 15 residues. With V trimmed by 3 bases and J by 7 bases, 6 bases remained unmatched. Germline V gene lookup returns CDR1 MDHEN and CDR2 SYDVKM.

A remark on this clone: The junction shows a germline mismatch at one end, possibly a read error. The gene calls are TRBV7-7 and TRBJ2-2; D might be TRBD2 (5 bases). The CDR3 spans 13 residues. Germline CDR1 SSHAT, CDR2 FNYEAQ (reference sequence). CDR3 amino acids: CASSSSNTGELSF. In DNA, the CDR3 is TGTGCTAGCAGCTCTTCGAACACCGGGGAGCTGTCTTTT.

This clone was detected once. V usage is TRBV9 and J usage is TRBJ1-3, with 7 bases identical to TRBD1. This CDR3 spans 13 amino acids. V trimming: 4 bases; J trimming: 7 bases; junction bases outside the gene matches: 5. Germline loops: CDR1 SGDLS, CDR2 YYNGEE. CDR3 protein: CASSTQQGNTIYF. The CDR3 nucleotides read TGTGCCAGCAGCACGCAACAGGGGAACACCATATATTTT.

The CDR3 region has the DNA TGTGCCAGCAGTTCGGACAGGGGGGACTACGAGCAGTACTTC. It encodes CASSSDRGDYEQYF. The genes are TRBV27 and TRBJ2-7; 10 bases align to TRBD1. The V gene end was trimmed by 4 bases and the J gene end by 3 bases; junction bases not matched to a gene: 3. Germline loops: CDR1 MNHEY, CDR2 SMNVEV (reference sequence). This CDR3 contains 14 residues.

CDR3 protein: CASSVRTAMNTGELFF. As DNA, the CDR3 is TGTGCCAGCAGCGTAAGGACAGCCATGAACACCGGGGAGCTGTTTTTT. The rearrangement links TRBV9 to TRBJ2-2; perhaps TRBD1 as D (6 bases). V was clipped by 1 base and J by 1 base, with 11 bases between them. The CDR3 covers 16 residues. The V gene's germline CDR1 is SGDLS and CDR2 YYNGEE.

This sequence joins TRBV28 and TRBJ2-6, with D possibly matching TRBD1 (5 bases). The CDR3 is 16 residues long. The germline V gene encodes CDR1 MDHEN and CDR2 SYDVKM. V was cut by 6 bases and J by 0 bases, with 12 bases left in between. The CDR3 DNA is TGTGCCAGCAGATCTTGGGGCGTCTCTGGGGCCAACGTCCTGACTTTC. This codes for CASRSWGVSGANVLTF.

The J gene is TRBJ1-4, the V gene TRBV4-2; 9 bases line up with TRBD1. Germline V CDR1 and CDR2: LGHNA, YNFKEQ. The J segment lost 6 bases and the V segment lost 0 bases, leaving 8 bases of the junction unmatched. The CDR3 length is 17 residues. CDR3 sequence (DNA): TGTGCCAGCAGCCAAGATCGGGACAGGGATTGGGATGAAAAACTGTTTTTT. It codes for CASSQDRDRDWDEKLFF.

The V call is TRBV7-2, the J call TRBJ1-5; D remains ambiguous. With 4 bases removed from V and 0 bases from J, the gap between germline ends came to 7 bases. The CDR3 length is 14 residues. Germline CDR1 SGHTA, CDR2 FQGNSA. CDR3 loop: CASSSRDSNQPQHF. The CDR3 DNA reads TGTGCCAGCAGCTCCCGCGATAGCAATCAGCCCCAGCATTTT.

The chain recombines TRBV5-6 with TRBJ2-7; 7 positions match TRBD2. From germline, CDR1 is SGHDT and CDR2 YYEEEE. This CDR3 comprises 15 residues. The V and J ends lost 0 bases and 0 bases, in that order; junction bases with no gene match: 3. CDR3 coding DNA: TGTGCCAGCAGCTTGGGGGTAGCGGGCTCCTACGAGCAGTACTTC. Its translation: CASSLGVAGSYEQYF.

The V gene is TRBV11-2, the J gene TRBJ2-1; D uncertain. The V and J ends lost 1 base and 1 base respectively, with 14 bases between them. Germline lookup yields CDR1 SGHAT and CDR2 FQNNGV. The CDR3 totals 17 residues. The CDR3 region has the DNA TGTGCCAGCAGCTTAGCCCCCGTGACACGGTCCTACAATGAGCAGTTCTTC. Its translation: CASSLAPVTRSYNEQFF.